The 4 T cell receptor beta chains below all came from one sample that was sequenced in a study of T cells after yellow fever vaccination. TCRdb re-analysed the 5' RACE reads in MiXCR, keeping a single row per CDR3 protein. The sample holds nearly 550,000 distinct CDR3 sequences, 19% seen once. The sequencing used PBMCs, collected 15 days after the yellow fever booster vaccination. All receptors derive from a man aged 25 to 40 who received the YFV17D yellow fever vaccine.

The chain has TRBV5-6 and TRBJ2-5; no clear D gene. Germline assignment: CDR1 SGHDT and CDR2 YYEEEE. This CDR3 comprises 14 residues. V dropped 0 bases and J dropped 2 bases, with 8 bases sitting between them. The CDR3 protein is CASSLVKKQETQYF. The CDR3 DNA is TGTGCCAGCAGCTTGGTAAAAAAACAAGAGACCCAGTACTTC. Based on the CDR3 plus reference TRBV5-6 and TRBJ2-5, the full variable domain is DAGVTQSPTHLIKTRGQQVTLRCSPKSGHDTVSWYQQALGQGPQFIFQYYEEEERQRGNFPDRFSGHQFPNYSSELNVNALLLGDSALYLCASSLVKKQETQYFGPGTRLLVL.

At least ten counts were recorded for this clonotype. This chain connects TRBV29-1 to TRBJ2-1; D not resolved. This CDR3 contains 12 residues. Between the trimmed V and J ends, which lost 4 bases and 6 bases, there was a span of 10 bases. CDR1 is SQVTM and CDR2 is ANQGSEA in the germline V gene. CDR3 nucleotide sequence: TGCAGCGTTGGGGTGGCCCGCAATGAGCAGTTCTTC. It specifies CSVGVARNEQFF.

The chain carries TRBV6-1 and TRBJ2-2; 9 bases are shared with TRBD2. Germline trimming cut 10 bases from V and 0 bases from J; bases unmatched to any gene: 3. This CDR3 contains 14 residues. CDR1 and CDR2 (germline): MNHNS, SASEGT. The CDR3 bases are TGTGCCACCCTAGCGGGACCGAACACCGGGGAGCTGTTTTTT. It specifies CATLAGPNTGELFF.

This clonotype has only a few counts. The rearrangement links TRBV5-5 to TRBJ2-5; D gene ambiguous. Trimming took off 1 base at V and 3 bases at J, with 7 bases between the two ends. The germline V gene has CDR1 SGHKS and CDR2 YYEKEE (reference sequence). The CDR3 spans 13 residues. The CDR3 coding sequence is TGTGCCAGCAGCTTGAGGACCGAAGAGACCCAGTACTTC. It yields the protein CASSLRTEETQYF.